The 14 T cell receptor beta chains listed next were all sequenced from one sample in a study of shared clonotypes between healthy human individuals. The method was immunoSEQ multiplex PCR; TCRdb's version includes in-frame clones alone and lacks a portion of them. The sample lists roughly 2 million clones; 85% to 95% were seen once. Sequenced input: naive CD4+ T cells sorted from blood. The subset is: CD45RA+ positively selected. The source of these receptors is a man aged 18 to 30 in good health.

This chain joins TRBV5-6 and TRBJ2-1; 7 positions match TRBD2. The J segment lost 2 bases and the V segment lost 1 base, leaving 0 bases of the junction unmatched. CDR1 SGHDT and CDR2 YYEEEE come from the germline V gene. The length of the CDR3 is 14 residues. The CDR3 nucleotides are TGTGCCAGCAGCTTGCTAGCGGCCTACAATGAGCAGTTCTTC. Translating gives CASSLLAAYNEQFF.

The chain combines TRBV7-2 with TRBJ2-7, with D perhaps matching TRBD1 (6 bases). Germline V gene data show CDR1 as SGHTA and CDR2 as FQGNSA. The V gene lost 1 base and the J gene lost 4 bases, with 11 bases spanning the gap. The CDR3 spans 14 residues. CDR3 residues: CASSLEGEGYEQYF. The CDR3 region has the DNA TGTGCCAGCAGCTTAGAGGGGGAAGGGTACGAGCAGTACTTC. The full variable domain, completed using reference TRBV7-2 and TRBJ2-7, is GAGVSQSPSNKVTEKGKDVELRCDPISGHTALYWYRQSLGQGLEFLIYFQGNSAPDKSGLPSDRFSAERTGGSVSTLTIQRTQQEDSAVYLCASSLEGEGYEQYFGPGTRLTVT.

This chain connects TRBV6-1 to TRBJ2-7; D remains ambiguous. Germline CDR1 is MNHNS and CDR2 is SASEGT. The CDR3 spans 12 residues. Trimming removed 5 bases from V and 0 bases from J, with 5 bases in between. The CDR3, as DNA: TGTGCCAGCAGTCTCCTCTCCTACGAGCAGTACTTC. Residues: CASSLLSYEQYF.

This clone occurred once. DNA of the CDR3: TGTGCCAGCAGCCCCGTCTCCGTCGCCGAGCAGTACTTC. This translates into CASSPVSVAEQYF. This chain links TRBV11-2 with TRBJ2-7; D unclear. Germline V gives CDR1 SGHAT, CDR2 FQNNGV. The length of the CDR3 is 13 residues. V lost 5 bases, J lost 6 bases, and 14 bases lay in between.

This clone was counted once. This sequence joins TRBV18 and TRBJ2-7; the match to TRBD1 covers 8 bases. Germline V gene data show CDR1 as KGHSH and CDR2 as LQKENI. This CDR3 is built from 14 residues. With V trimmed by 3 bases and J by 2 bases, 3 bases remained unmatched. Here the CDR3 DNA reads TGTGCCAGCTCACCGATACAGGGGGCCTACGAGCAGTACTTC. It translates to CASSPIQGAYEQYF.

The V gene is TRBV5-1, the J gene TRBJ2-7; D possibly corresponds to TRBD1 (6 bases). Germline V gene sequence: CDR1 SGHRS, CDR2 YFSETQ. The V and J ends lost 2 bases and 2 bases respectively, with 11 bases between them. CDR3 length: 14 residues. CDR3 DNA: TGCGCCAGCAGCTTCCCTGACAGGCCCTACGAGCAGTACTTC. The encoded protein is CASSFPDRPYEQYF.

V and J are TRBV28 and TRBJ1-1; D unresolved. The CDR3 covers 12 residues. In germline, CDR1 is MDHEN, CDR2 SYDVKM. Deletions cut 8 bases from V and 3 bases from J, with 10 bases between. Here the CDR3 DNA reads TGTGCCAGCGTCCCGTTGGACACTGAAGCTTTCTTT. As protein: CASVPLDTEAFF.

V gene TRBV13 combines with J gene TRBJ2-7; D may be TRBD2 (7 bases). Trimming cost V 6 bases and J 0 bases, with 15 bases left between them. The CDR3 length is 15 residues. Germline assignment: CDR1 PRHDT and CDR2 FYEKMQ (reference sequence). CDR3 residues: CASSPGGRTSYEQYF. The CDR3 DNA reads as TGTGCCAGCAGTCCCGGGGGGCGGACCTCCTACGAGCAGTACTTC.

This chain links TRBV4-3 with TRBJ2-3; D gene unclear. The CDR3 runs to 14 residues. The V gene lost 0 bases and the J gene lost 0 bases, with 4 bases spanning the gap. Germline V gene data show CDR1 as LGHNA and CDR2 as YSLEER. This CDR3 reads CASSQDYSTDTQYF. The CDR3 DNA reads as TGCGCCAGCAGCCAAGACTACAGCACAGATACGCAGTATTTT.

The chain uses TRBV10-2 and TRBJ2-3; TRBD2 agrees at 9 bases. Unmatched junction bases numbered 5, after V lost 6 bases and J lost 4 bases. This CDR3 has 14 amino acids. Per germline, CDR1 WSHSY and CDR2 SAAADI. This CDR3 reads CASRASGVADTQYF. Written as DNA, the CDR3 is TGCGCCAGCAGAGCTAGCGGGGTCGCAGATACGCAGTATTTT.

The V and J genes are TRBV5-1 and TRBJ2-3, with a possible D match to TRBD2 (6 bases). V lost 0 bases, J lost 4 bases, and 12 bases lay in between. The germline CDR1 and CDR2 sequences are SGHRS and YFSETQ. The CDR3 has 15 residues. The chain's CDR3 is CASSLGATSSDTQYF. CDR3 nucleotides: TGCGCCAGCAGCTTGGGAGCGACTAGTTCAGATACGCAGTATTTT.

This chain uses TRBV6-6 with TRBJ2-7, with 10 nucleotides matching TRBD1. The CDR3 totals 13 residues. V shed 7 bases and J 7 bases; nucleotides not matched to a gene: 7. Germline CDR1 MNHNY, CDR2 SVGAGI (reference sequence). The CDR3 protein is CASTGTGAGEQYF. CDR3 nucleotide sequence: TGTGCCAGCACCGGGACAGGGGCGGGGGAGCAGTACTTC.

In the case of this clone: Other DNA sequences in this specimen translate into the identical CDR3. The J gene is TRBJ1-3, the V gene TRBV5-4; D remains ambiguous. Germline-derived CDR1 and CDR2 are SGHNT and YYREEE (reference sequence). V lost 1 base and J 0 bases, leaving 5 bases between the germline ends. There are 14 residues in the CDR3. DNA of the CDR3: TGTGCCAGCAGCTTGCGGGGCTCTGGAAACACCATATATTTT. Its protein product is CASSLRGSGNTIYF.

This clone was counted once. The gene calls are TRBV19 and TRBJ1-5; 7 bases are a match to TRBD1. V shed 7 bases and J 7 bases; nucleotides not matched to a gene: 7. Germline V CDR1 and CDR2: LNHDA, SQIVND (reference sequence). The CDR3 runs to 13 residues. CDR3 region: CASTQGKEQPQHF. The CDR3 nucleotides read TGTGCCAGTACACAGGGGAAGGAACAGCCCCAGCATTTT.